This T cell receptor beta chain came from a study of CD8 T cells in Susac syndrome. The germline V gene has CDR1 SQVTM and CDR2 ANQGSEA. The CDR3 is made up of 12 amino acids. The ends were cut back, 7 bases at V and 1 base at J, with 10 bases in the middle. The RNA, about 0.45 to 1 ug, was put through reverse transcription using random hexamers. TCRdb re-analysed the immunoSEQ multiplex PCR reads in MiXCR, keeping a single row per CDR3 protein. In the table there are some 140,000 distinct CDR3 sequences, around nine tenths of which are singletons. The source is a human donor with multiple sclerosis. The chain links TRBV29-1 to TRBJ1-1; tentative D call: TRBD1 (6 bases). The sequencing sample was made of CD8+ T cells from PBMCs. The CDR3 coding sequence is TGCAGCGCCTTACAGGGGAACACTGAAGCTTTCTTT. Translation: CSALQGNTEAFF.